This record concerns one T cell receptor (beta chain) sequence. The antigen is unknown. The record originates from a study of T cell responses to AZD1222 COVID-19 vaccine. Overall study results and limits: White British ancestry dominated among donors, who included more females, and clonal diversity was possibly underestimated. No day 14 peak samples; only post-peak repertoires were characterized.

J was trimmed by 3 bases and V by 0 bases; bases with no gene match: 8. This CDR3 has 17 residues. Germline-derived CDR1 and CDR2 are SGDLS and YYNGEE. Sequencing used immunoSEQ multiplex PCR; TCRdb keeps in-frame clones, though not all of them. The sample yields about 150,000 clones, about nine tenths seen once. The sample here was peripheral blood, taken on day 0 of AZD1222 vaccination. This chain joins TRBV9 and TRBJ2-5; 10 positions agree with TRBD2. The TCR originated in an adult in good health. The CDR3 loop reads CASSVGVSGRAEETQYF. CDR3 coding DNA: TGTGCCAGCAGCGTAGGTGTCAGCGGGAGGGCCGAAGAGACCCAGTACTTC.